These 10 T cell receptor beta chains were all obtained from the same sample, sequenced in a study of shared clonotypes between healthy human individuals. TCRdb's table, derived via immunoSEQ multiplex PCR, lists solely in-frame clones and lacks some. The sample records some 2,500,000 clones, approximately 93% being singletons. Sequences were obtained from naive CD4+ T cells from PBMCs. Subset noted: CD45RA+ positively selected. These receptors all come from a man between 18 and 29 years old in good health. Some clones in this sample may be carry-over from other donors' samples.

Points on this clone: The same CDR3 arises from other DNA sequences in this sample as well. The chain links TRBV11-2 to TRBJ2-3; unclear D gene. V gave up 5 bases and J gave up 2 bases, with 5 bases separating them. CDR3 length: 12 residues. The germline V gene has CDR1 SGHAT and CDR2 FQNNGV. The CDR3 loop is CASSLNTDTQYF. The CDR3 coding sequence is TGTGCCAGCAGCCTAAACACAGATACGCAGTATTTT.

This chain joins TRBV19 and TRBJ2-3, with TRBD2 matching over 12 bases. From germline, CDR1 is LNHDA and CDR2 SQIVND (reference sequence). J gave up 5 bases and V 8 bases, and 8 bases lay outside the gene matches. The CDR3 totals 15 residues. The CDR3 protein is CASGGLAGLLDTQYF. The CDR3 coding sequence is TGTGCCAGTGGGGGACTAGCGGGCCTATTAGATACGCAGTATTTT.

In this sample, this clone turned up once. The chain uses TRBV4-2 and TRBJ2-7; 13 positions agree with TRBD2. Trimming cost V 2 bases and J 0 bases; bases outside gene matches: 4. The CDR3 sequence is 17 residues long. Per germline, CDR1 LGHNA and CDR2 YNFKEQ. The CDR3 DNA is TGTGCCAGCAGCCAACAACTAGCGGGAGGGAGCTCCTACGAGCAGTACTTC. Its translation is CASSQQLAGGSSYEQYF.

The rearrangement links TRBV28 to TRBJ2-5, with 7 bases aligning to TRBD2. CDR1 MDHEN and CDR2 SYDVKM come from the germline V gene. The CDR3 has 15 amino acids. V lost 9 bases and J lost 5; bases outside the gene matches: 15. In DNA form, the CDR3 reads TGTGCCAGTAGCCGGAGGAGGCAGGGAGGGGAGACCCAGTACTTC. Amino acid sequence: CASSRRRQGGETQYF.

The chain uses TRBV19 and TRBJ2-5; D is possibly TRBD1 or TRBD2 (6 bases each). Germline values: CDR1 LNHDA, CDR2 SQIVND (reference sequence). CDR3 length: 15 amino acids. With 5 bases removed from V and 5 bases from J, the gap between germline ends came to 18 bases. The CDR3 loop is CASSPGAGFWETQYF. The CDR3 DNA is TGTGCCAGTAGTCCAGGGGCGGGGTTTTGGGAGACCCAGTACTTC. Full variable domain (remainder filled in from reference TRBV19 and TRBJ2-5): DGGITQSPKYLFRKEGQNVTLSCEQNLNHDAMYWYRQDPGQGLRLIYYSQIVNDFQKGDIAEGYSVSREKKESFPLTVTSAQKNPTAFYLCASSPGAGFWETQYFGPGTRLLVL.

J is TRBJ1-2 and V is TRBV19; D is ambiguous. The CDR3 sequence is 14 residues long. Trimming stripped 7 bases from V and 3 bases from J, with 15 bases between. Germline lookup yields CDR1 LNHDA and CDR2 SQIVND (reference sequence). CDR3 sequence reads: CASTPSGSYYGYTF. The CDR3 nucleotides read TGTGCCAGTACTCCCTCCGGGAGCTACTATGGCTACACCTTC.

The V call is TRBV5-1, the J call TRBJ2-7; 9 nucleotides match TRBD2. CDR3 size: 15 residues. Looked up from germline, CDR1 is SGHRS and CDR2 is YFSETQ. Unmatched junction bases numbered 6, after V lost 4 bases and J lost 1 base. In DNA, the CDR3 is TGCGCCAGCAGCCCCCGGACTAGCGCGTCCTACGAGCAGTACTTC. Translating it yields CASSPRTSASYEQYF.

The rearrangement links TRBV10-2 to TRBJ1-2, with TRBD1 identical over 8 bases. From germline, CDR1 is WSHSY and CDR2 SAAADI. V was pared by 8 bases and J by 4 bases, with 15 bases of the junction left unmatched. This CDR3 spans 16 amino acids. The CDR3 region has the DNA TGCGCCAGCCGACTCGGTCCCGGGACAGGCCGCTATGGCTACACCTTC. Its translation is CASRLGPGTGRYGYTF.

The chain couples TRBV28 to TRBJ1-4, with a tentative D call TRBD1 (5 bases). The length of the CDR3 is 13 residues. CDR1 and CDR2 (germline): MDHEN, SYDVKM. The germline V and J ends were trimmed by 7 bases and 8 bases, with 14 bases remaining between them. DNA for the CDR3: TGTGCCAGCACTGCGGGGGTTCGCGAAAAACTGTTTTTT. Protein sequence: CASTAGVREKLFF.

V is TRBV28 and J is TRBJ2-1; 9 bases are shared with TRBD2. Germline values: CDR1 MDHEN, CDR2 SYDVKM. The CDR3 has 13 amino acids. Trimming at V came to 7 bases and at J to 6 bases, leaving 4 bases not matched to a gene. CDR3 sequence reads: CASNVLAGNEQFF. The CDR3 region has the DNA TGTGCCAGCAATGTACTAGCGGGCAATGAGCAGTTCTTC.